The clone carrying this T cell receptor (beta chain) was found many times. This sample was included in a study of T-cell reconstitution after alpha-beta-depleted transplantation in children. TCRbeta library construction was performed incorporating unique molecular identifiers. TCRdb ran MiXCR on the PCR reads and lists one entry per CDR3 protein. Seen here are about 400,000 distinct CDR3 sequences, 13% observed once, and the top ten hold 4% to 5.5%. The length of the CDR3 is 13 residues. The germline V gene has CDR1 SGDLS and CDR2 YYNGEE. Germline trimming cut 2 bases from V and 8 bases from J; bases unmatched to any gene: 1.

The specimen was PBMCs, collected from the stem cell graft. The chain uses TRBV9 and TRBJ2-1; the match to TRBD2 covers 10 bases. The source of this sequence is a human donor who donated a stem cell graft to a child with Fanconi anemia. The CDR3 region is CASSVSGGYEQFF. The CDR3 DNA sequence: TGTGCCAGCAGCGTTAGCGGGGGGTATGAGCAGTTCTTC.